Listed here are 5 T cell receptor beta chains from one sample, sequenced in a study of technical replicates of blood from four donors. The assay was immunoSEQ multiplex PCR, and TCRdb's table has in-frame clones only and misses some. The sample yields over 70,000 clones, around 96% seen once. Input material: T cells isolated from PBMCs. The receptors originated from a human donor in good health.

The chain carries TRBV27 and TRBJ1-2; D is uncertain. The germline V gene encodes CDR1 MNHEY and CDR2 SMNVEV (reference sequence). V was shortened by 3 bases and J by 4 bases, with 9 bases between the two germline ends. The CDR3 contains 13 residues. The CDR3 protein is CASSLLSGYGYTF. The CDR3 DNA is TGTGCCAGCAGTTTGCTATCAGGCTATGGCTACACCTTC.

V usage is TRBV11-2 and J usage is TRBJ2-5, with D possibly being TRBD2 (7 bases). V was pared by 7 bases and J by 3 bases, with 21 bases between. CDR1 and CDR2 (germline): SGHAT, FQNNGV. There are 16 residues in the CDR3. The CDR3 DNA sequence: TGTGCCAGCACCCTAGGGACTATGAGGGGGGAAGAGACCCAGTACTTC. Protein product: CASTLGTMRGEETQYF.

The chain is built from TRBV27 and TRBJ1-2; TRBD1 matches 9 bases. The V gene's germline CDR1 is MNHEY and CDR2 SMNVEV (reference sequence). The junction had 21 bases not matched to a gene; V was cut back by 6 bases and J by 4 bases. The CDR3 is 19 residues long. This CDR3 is CASRGGPRTGAPGGYGYTF. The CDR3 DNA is TGTGCCAGCAGGGGAGGTCCCAGGACAGGGGCTCCCGGGGGCTATGGCTACACCTTC.

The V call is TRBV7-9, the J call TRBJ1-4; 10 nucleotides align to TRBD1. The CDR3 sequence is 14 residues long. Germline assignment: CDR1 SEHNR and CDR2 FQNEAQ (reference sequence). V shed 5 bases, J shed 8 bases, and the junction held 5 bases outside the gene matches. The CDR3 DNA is TGTGCCAGCAGCGCCGGGACAGGGGTAGAAAAACTGTTTTTT. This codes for CASSAGTGVEKLFF.

CDR3 residues: CASSPLAGVVNEQFF. The CDR3 bases are TGTGCCAGCAGTCCCCTAGCGGGAGTCGTCAATGAGCAGTTCTTC. The chain carries TRBV11-2 and TRBJ2-1, with 10 bases identical to TRBD2. Germline values: CDR1 SGHAT, CDR2 FQNNGV. Germline trimming cut 6 bases from V and 6 bases from J; bases unmatched to any gene: 8. CDR3 size: 15 residues.